This section outlines one T cell receptor beta chain sequence together with its context. Its antigen is currently unknown. Germline-derived CDR1 and CDR2 are SGHNT and YYREEE (reference sequence). Unmatched junction bases numbered 3, after V lost 3 bases and J lost 2 bases. The CDR3 runs 15 residues. Generated by immunoSEQ multiplex PCR, the TCRdb table keeps only in-frame clones and is missing some. The sample lists about 160,000 clones, 90% to 97% occurring once. These data are taken from a study of cytomegalovirus exposure and HLA in healthy donors. Findings and limits, study-wide: It was found in a later analysis that first-cohort TCR clusters tended to co-occur in the 90 to 150 validation repertoires. Reportedly, diagnosis of cytomegalovirus status by the classifier showed high specificity and sensitivity.

This TCR was sampled from a young woman in good health and CMV-seronegative. The sequenced sample was PBMCs. This sequence joins TRBV5-4 and TRBJ2-7; 12 nucleotides agree with TRBD2. CDR3 protein: CASSSGLAGTYEQYF. DNA for the CDR3: TGTGCCAGCAGCTCCGGACTAGCGGGGACCTACGAGCAGTACTTC.